The 9 T cell receptor beta chains below come from one sample, sequenced in a study of cytomegalovirus exposure and HLA in healthy donors. The repertoire was sequenced with immunoSEQ multiplex PCR; TCRdb's copy has only in-frame clones and lacks some. The sample gives 200,000 or so clones, about 90% of which show up once; 1% to 1.2% is in the top ten. The sample comprised PBMCs. The source is a woman under 30 in good health and CMV-seronegative.

This rearrangement joins TRBV27 to TRBJ1-1; TRBD1 matches 10 bases. CDR1 is MNHEY and CDR2 is SMNVEV in the germline V gene (reference sequence). V gave up 5 bases and J gave up 4 bases; unmatched junction bases: 13. This CDR3 region has 17 residues. CDR3 sequence: CASSARPGQGTFTEAFF. The CDR3 nucleotides are TGTGCCAGCAGTGCACGGCCGGGACAGGGGACTTTCACTGAAGCTTTCTTT.

This clone was detected only a few times. The chain recombines TRBV19 with TRBJ2-1; no clear D. Germline loops: CDR1 LNHDA, CDR2 SQIVND (reference sequence). The CDR3 has 10 residues. The V end was cut by 6 bases, the J end by 6 bases, with 3 bases between. Here the CDR3 reads CASSLNEQFF. The CDR3 region has the DNA TGTGCCAGTAGCCTCAATGAGCAGTTCTTC.

The chain recombines TRBV20-1 with TRBJ1-1; D gene unclear. The germline gives CDR1 DFQATT, CDR2 SNEGSKA (reference sequence). CDR3 length: 9 amino acids. With 3 bases removed from V and 12 bases from J, the gap between germline ends came to 8 bases. CDR3 in DNA: TGCAGTGCTAGGGCCCCTCCTTTCTTT. Amino acid sequence: CSARAPPFF.

The chain has TRBV16 and TRBJ1-1, with D possibly matching TRBD1 (5 bases). The germline V gene has CDR1 KGHSY and CDR2 FQNENV. The V and J ends lost 3 bases and 4 bases respectively, with 12 bases between them. The CDR3 is made up of 14 amino acids. CDR3 in amino acids: CASSHGGSVTEAFF. Written as DNA, the CDR3 is TGTGCCAGCAGCCACGGGGGGAGCGTCACTGAAGCTTTCTTT. Full variable domain (outside the CDR3, taken from reference TRBV16 and TRBJ1-1): GEEVAQTPKHLVRGEGQKAKLYCAPIKGHSYVFWYQQVLKNEFKFLISFQNENVFDETGMPKERFSAKCLPNSPCSLEIQATKLEDSAVYFCASSHGGSVTEAFFGQGTRLTVV.

This chain joins TRBV5-5 and TRBJ1-1; D is perhaps TRBD1 (6 bases). The CDR3 sequence is 16 residues long. In germline, CDR1 is SGHKS, CDR2 YYEKEE (reference sequence). The V and J ends lost 2 bases and 1 base respectively, with 15 bases between them. The CDR3 sequence is CASSFGVGQRNTEAFF. The DNA for the CDR3 is TGTGCCAGCAGCTTTGGTGTCGGACAGCGGAACACTGAAGCTTTCTTT.

The V and J genes are TRBV30 and TRBJ2-1, with D possibly being TRBD2 (5 bases). The CDR3 totals 13 residues. Per germline, CDR1 GTSNPN and CDR2 SVGIG (reference sequence). V lost 4 bases to trimming and J lost 5 bases, with 12 bases between them. CDR3 bases: TGTGCCTGGACTGTACACGGGGACAATGAGCAGTTCTTC. It specifies CAWTVHGDNEQFF.

The V call is TRBV4-1, the J call TRBJ1-5; 9 bases are shared with TRBD1. The CDR3 consists of 16 residues. Trimming at V came to 3 bases and at J to 0 bases, leaving 3 bases not matched to a gene. Germline V lookup: CDR1 MGHRA, CDR2 YSYEKL. The CDR3 loop is CASSHRQGDSNQPQHF. The CDR3 DNA sequence: TGCGCCAGCAGCCATCGACAGGGGGATAGCAATCAGCCCCAGCATTTT.

The rearrangement links TRBV11-3 to TRBJ2-7; 8 positions match TRBD1. This CDR3 is 15 amino acids long. Germline trimming cut 0 bases from V and 1 base from J; bases unmatched to any gene: 2. The germline CDR1 and CDR2 sequences are SGHNT and YENEEA. CDR3 bases: TGTGCCAGCAGCTTAGAGGGGACAGGTTCCTACGAGCAGTACTTC. This codes for CASSLEGTGSYEQYF.

Note on this clone: Additional DNA sequences in this sample encode the identical CDR3. The chain combines TRBV5-1 with TRBJ1-1, with 7 nucleotides matching TRBD1. This CDR3 region has 15 residues. Germline V lookup: CDR1 SGHRS, CDR2 YFSETQ. The trim removed 0 bases at V and 0 bases at J, leaving 2 bases unmatched. The CDR3 loop reads CASSLGQGMNTEAFF. CDR3 in DNA: TGCGCCAGCAGCTTGGGACAGGGAATGAACACTGAAGCTTTCTTT.